The 19 T cell receptor beta chains presented below share a single source sample, sequenced in a study of naive and memory T cell subsets (dated by TCRdb to the late 2010s). The library came from UMI-ligation and nested PCR. TCRdb lists the instrument as Illumina MiSeq. The ligated cDNA was amplified in four rounds of PCR with nested alpha and beta constant region primers together with the SP2 primer. In-frame beta chains were kept once TCRdb had trimmed the public reads at Q25 with fastp and called clones with MiXCR. Each entry merges the rows of one CDR3 protein and shows their most common DNA and genes. This sample lists under 35,000 distinct CDR3 sequences; less than 8.5% were detected once. The biggest ten clones account for about 3.1% of the sample. What the treatment or condition label conveys for this sample: skin biopsy from PPD injection site in Mantoux-positive individual. Using 3' ligation of a UMI-containing oligonucleotide to TCR cDNA, the study laid out a robust and sensitive protocol to amplify, sequence and analyze TCRs.

This specimen was skin, taken from a tuberculin skin test site. The receptor set was obtained from an adult in good health.

This clonotype rates as medium-sized. This chain joins TRBV13 and TRBJ2-5; possibly TRBD2 for D (5 bases). Between the trimmed V and J ends, which lost 3 bases and 3 bases, there was a span of 14 bases. The length of the CDR3 is 15 residues. Germline CDR1 and CDR2: PRHDT and FYEKMQ (reference sequence). CDR3 nucleotide sequence: TGTGCCAGCAGCTTCGAGTCTGGACTGAAAGAGACCCAGTACTTC. Protein sequence: CASSFESGLKETQYF.

This clonotype was counted only a few times. The chain links TRBV5-4 to TRBJ2-5; D gene ambiguous. The germline CDR1 and CDR2 sequences are SGHNT and YYREEE (reference sequence). The CDR3 contains 15 residues. V lost 5 bases and J 2 bases, leaving 16 bases between the germline ends. The CDR3 DNA sequence: TGTGCCAGCAGGTCGGCCTCAGCCTCTCAAGAGACCCAGTACTTC. It encodes CASRSASASQETQYF.

This clonotype was detected a few times. The chain links TRBV20-1 to TRBJ1-5, with D perhaps TRBD1 (5 bases). The CDR3 contains 14 residues. Germline values: CDR1 DFQATT, CDR2 SNEGSKA (reference sequence). V shed 1 base and J shed 4 bases, with 11 bases lying between them. CDR3 sequence (DNA): TGCAGTGCTAGAGGGTTCGGGGGAAATCAGCCCCAGCATTTT. Protein product: CSARGFGGNQPQHF.

This clonotype was seen many times. J is TRBJ2-7 and V is TRBV29-1; weak D call: TRBD2 (5 bases). V was shortened by 5 bases and J by 3 bases, with 23 bases between the two germline ends. The CDR3 sequence is 16 residues long. Germline CDR1 SQVTM, CDR2 ANQGSEA. The CDR3: CSVPSVMRVPFYEQYF. The DNA of the CDR3 is TGCAGCGTTCCATCGGTTATGCGGGTGCCCTTCTACGAGCAGTACTTC.

At least ten counts were recorded for this clonotype. DNA for the CDR3: TGCAGTGCTAGGAGAGGCAGGGGCAAGGCTTTCTTT. Its translation: CSARRGRGKAFF. The chain is built from TRBV20-1 and TRBJ1-1; maybe TRBD1 (6 bases). Germline-derived CDR1 and CDR2 are DFQATT and SNEGSKA (reference sequence). V lost 3 bases and J lost 11, with 16 bases in between. The CDR3 covers 12 residues.

This clonotype was observed at least ten times. The chain links TRBV6-6 to TRBJ2-4; D perhaps matches TRBD2 (6 bases). From germline, CDR1 is MNHNY and CDR2 SVGAGI (reference sequence). The CDR3 length is 11 residues. Trimming pared 3 bases from V and 15 bases from J, leaving 12 bases between. Written as DNA, the CDR3 is TGTGCCAGCAGTTATCGTGGGGGGAGGTACTTC. It specifies CASSYRGGRYF.

This clonotype was detected ten times or more. The J gene is TRBJ2-3, the V gene TRBV5-6, with 9 bases that match TRBD1. The CDR3 spans 18 residues. Germline V lookup: CDR1 SGHDT, CDR2 YYEEEE. Unmatched junction bases numbered 11, after V lost 2 bases and J lost 1 base. Written as DNA, the CDR3 is TGTGCCAGCAGCTTACGCCGGGACAGGGAAAGAGGCACAGATACGCAGTATTTT. Protein: CASSLRRDRERGTDTQYF.

In this sample, this clonotype turned up many times. V gene TRBV7-2 combines with J gene TRBJ2-1; perhaps TRBD1 as D (6 bases). Germline V gives CDR1 SGHTA, CDR2 FQGNSA. CDR3 size: 14 residues. V lost 0 bases and J lost 7, with 10 bases in between. CDR3 sequence: CASSLALRGNEQFF. For the CDR3, the DNA is TGTGCCAGCAGCTTAGCGCTCAGGGGAAATGAGCAGTTCTTC. Drawing the rest from reference TRBV7-2 and TRBJ2-1, the complete variable domain is GAGVSQSPSNKVTEKGKDVELRCDPISGHTALYWYRQSLGQGLEFLIYFQGNSAPDKSGLPSDRFSAERTGGSVSTLTIQRTQQEDSAVYLCASSLALRGNEQFFGPGTRLTVL.

The V call is TRBV3-1, the J call TRBJ2-7, with a tentative D call TRBD1 (6 bases). CDR3 length equals 14 residues. Trimming removed 4 bases from V and 3 bases from J, with 13 bases in between. Germline V gene lookup returns CDR1 LGHDT and CDR2 YNNKEL (reference sequence). CDR3 sequence reads: CASSPPGQHYEQYF. CDR3 bases: TGTGCCAGCAGCCCTCCTGGACAGCACTACGAGCAGTACTTC.

Ten or more counts support this clonotype. The chain links TRBV19 to TRBJ1-5, with D unresolved. This CDR3 spans 14 amino acids. Trimming stripped 3 bases from V and 0 bases from J, with 6 bases between. Germline CDR1 reads LNHDA; CDR2 reads SQIVND (reference sequence). Here the CDR3 DNA reads TGTGCCAGTAGTATGACCTTTAGCAATCAGCCCCAGCATTTT. Translating gives CASSMTFSNQPQHF.

The chain is built from TRBV9 and TRBJ2-7, with 7 bases matching TRBD2. Germline loops: CDR1 SGDLS, CDR2 YYNGEE. Trimming took 1 base from V and 0 from J; bases not matched to a gene: 4. The CDR3 is 15 amino acids. The CDR3 coding sequence is TGTGCCAGCAGCGTATTGGGGGGGGGCTCCTACGAGCAGTACTTC. Translating gives CASSVLGGGSYEQYF.

By sample fraction, this clonotype is medium-sized (0.01 to 0.1%). The V gene is TRBV2, the J gene TRBJ2-3; TRBD1 agrees at 9 bases. CDR3 length: 14 residues. Unmatched junction bases numbered 5, after V lost 6 bases and J lost 4 bases. Germline CDR1 SNHLY, CDR2 FYNNEI. The CDR3: CASRGHRGPDTQYF. The CDR3 nucleotides are TGTGCCAGCAGGGGGCACAGGGGGCCAGATACGCAGTATTTT.

Ten or more counts support this clonotype. The chain recombines TRBV3-1 with TRBJ2-1; 13 nucleotides line up with TRBD2. Losses at the gene ends were 1 base for V and 8 bases for J; bases not matched to a gene: 8. The CDR3 contains 17 residues. The germline V gene encodes CDR1 LGHDT and CDR2 YNNKEL (reference sequence). The CDR3 spells CASSQGRTSGGRDEQFF. The CDR3 region has the DNA TGTGCCAGCAGCCAAGGGCGGACTAGCGGGGGAAGGGATGAGCAGTTCTTC.

This clonotype came up many times. The chain employs TRBV7-9 and TRBJ2-2, with 9 bases fitting TRBD1. The V and J ends lost 6 bases and 4 bases, in that order; junction bases with no gene match: 9. CDR1 SEHNR and CDR2 FQNEAQ come from the germline V gene (reference sequence). This CDR3 has 16 residues. CDR3 sequence (DNA): TGTGCCAGCAGACCGCCGGGACAGGGAAGCACCGGGGAGCTGTTTTTT. This gives the protein CASRPPGQGSTGELFF.

This clonotype was seen repeatedly, ten times or more. V gene TRBV5-1 combines with J gene TRBJ2-7; possible D gene TRBD1, 5 bases. This CDR3 has 16 amino acids. V shed 4 bases and J shed 0 bases, with 17 bases lying between them. Germline V gives CDR1 SGHRS, CDR2 YFSETQ. CDR3 coding DNA: TGCGCCAGCAGCCGCACCATAAGACAGAACTCCTACGAGCAGTACTTC. This codes for CASSRTIRQNSYEQYF.

Many counts were recorded for this clonotype. The rearrangement links TRBV9 to TRBJ2-1; 8 positions agree with TRBD2. The CDR3 totals 14 residues. CDR1 and CDR2 from the germline V gene are SGDLS and YYNGEE. V shed 3 bases and J 7 bases; nucleotides not matched to a gene: 6. CDR3 region: CASSAGTRGNEQFF. In DNA, the CDR3 is TGTGCCAGCAGCGCCGGGACTAGGGGAAATGAGCAGTTCTTC.

In its sample, this clonotype ranks as medium-sized. The chain uses TRBV7-9 and TRBJ2-1; D might be TRBD1 (5 bases). Per the germline V gene, CDR1 is SEHNR and CDR2 is FQNEAQ (reference sequence). V was trimmed by 6 bases and J by 5 bases, leaving 8 bases between them. This CDR3 is 12 amino acids long. CDR3 residues: CASRPGNNEQFF. The CDR3 coding sequence is TGTGCCAGCAGGCCAGGGAACAATGAGCAGTTCTTC.

This clonotype came up many times. The rearrangement links TRBV4-2 to TRBJ2-5; D is ambiguous. The CDR3 extends over 11 amino acids. V shed 1 base and J shed 8 bases, with 5 bases lying between them. Germline CDR1 LGHNA, CDR2 YNFKEQ. CDR3 loop: CASSQGNTQYF. The CDR3 DNA follows: TGTGCCAGCAGCCAAGGGAATACCCAGTACTTC.

This clonotype has more than one count but fewer than ten. This chain connects TRBV29-1 to TRBJ1-1; D unclear. CDR1 SQVTM and CDR2 ANQGSEA come from the germline V gene. V gave up 3 bases and J gave up 5 bases, with 16 bases separating them. The CDR3 sequence is 14 residues long. CDR3 region: CSVDVAGRGTEAFF. The CDR3 nucleotides are TGCAGCGTTGATGTTGCGGGTAGAGGGACTGAAGCTTTCTTT.